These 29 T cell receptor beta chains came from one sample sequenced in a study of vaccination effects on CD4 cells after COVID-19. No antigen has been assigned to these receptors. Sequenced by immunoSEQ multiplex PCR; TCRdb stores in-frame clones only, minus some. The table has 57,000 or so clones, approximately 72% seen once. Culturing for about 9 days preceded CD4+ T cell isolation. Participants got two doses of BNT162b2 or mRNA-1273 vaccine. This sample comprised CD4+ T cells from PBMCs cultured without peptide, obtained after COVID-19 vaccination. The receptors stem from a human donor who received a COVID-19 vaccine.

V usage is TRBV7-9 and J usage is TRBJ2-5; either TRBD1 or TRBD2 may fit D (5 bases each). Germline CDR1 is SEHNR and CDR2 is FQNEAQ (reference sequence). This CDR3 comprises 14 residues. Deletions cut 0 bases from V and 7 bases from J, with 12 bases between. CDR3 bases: TGTGCCAGCAGCTTAGCGGGACGCGAGGGGACCCAGTACTTC. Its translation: CASSLAGREGTQYF.

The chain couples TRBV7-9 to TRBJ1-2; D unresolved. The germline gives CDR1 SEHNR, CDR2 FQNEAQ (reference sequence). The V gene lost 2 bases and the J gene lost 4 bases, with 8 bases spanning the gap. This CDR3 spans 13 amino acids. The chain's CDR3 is CASSLRPLYGYTF. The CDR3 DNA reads TGTGCCAGCAGCTTACGACCTCTCTATGGCTACACCTTC.

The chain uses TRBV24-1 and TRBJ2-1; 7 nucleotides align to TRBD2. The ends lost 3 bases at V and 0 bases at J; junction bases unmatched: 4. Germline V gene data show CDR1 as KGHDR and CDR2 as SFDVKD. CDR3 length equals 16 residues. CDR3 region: CATSDKRESSYNEQFF. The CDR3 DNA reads TGTGCCACCAGTGATAAGCGGGAAAGCTCCTACAATGAGCAGTTCTTC.

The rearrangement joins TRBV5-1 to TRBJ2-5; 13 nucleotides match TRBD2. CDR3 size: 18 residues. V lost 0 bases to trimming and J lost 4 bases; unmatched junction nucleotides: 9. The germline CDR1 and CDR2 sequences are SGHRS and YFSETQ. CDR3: CASSLGTSGRFVRETQYF. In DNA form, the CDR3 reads TGCGCCAGCAGCTTGGGGACTAGCGGGAGATTCGTGAGAGAGACCCAGTACTTC.

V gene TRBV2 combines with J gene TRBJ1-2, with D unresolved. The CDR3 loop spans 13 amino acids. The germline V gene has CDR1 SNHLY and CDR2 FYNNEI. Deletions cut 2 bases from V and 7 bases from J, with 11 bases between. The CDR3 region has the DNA TGTGCCAGCAGTGAATTAGGGTCCGGTGGCTACACCTTC. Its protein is CASSELGSGGYTF. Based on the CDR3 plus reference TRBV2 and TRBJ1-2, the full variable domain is EPEVTQTPSHQVTQMGQEVILRCVPISNHLYFYWYRQILGQKVEFLVSFYNNEISEKSEIFDDQFSVERPDGSNFTLKIRSTKLEDSAMYFCASSELGSGGYTFGSGTRLTVV.

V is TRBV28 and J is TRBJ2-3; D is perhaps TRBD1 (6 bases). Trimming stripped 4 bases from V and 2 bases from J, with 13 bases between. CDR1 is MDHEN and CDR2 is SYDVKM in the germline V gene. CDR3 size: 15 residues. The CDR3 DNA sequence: TGTGCCAGCAGTTCACAGGGATGGGCCACAGATACGCAGTATTTT. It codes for CASSSQGWATDTQYF. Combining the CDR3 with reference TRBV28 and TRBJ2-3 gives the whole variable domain DVKVTQSSRYLVKRTGEKVFLECVQDMDHENMFWYRQDPGLGLRLIYFSYDVKMKEKGDIPEGYSVSREKKERFSLILESASTNQTSMYLCASSSQGWATDTQYFGPGTRLTVL.

Here the CDR3 DNA reads TGTGCCAGTAGTACGGGACAGACCTCCTACAATGAGCAGTTCTTC. Its protein is CASSTGQTSYNEQFF. This sequence joins TRBV19 and TRBJ2-1, with 7 bases matching TRBD1. This CDR3 has 15 residues. With V trimmed by 4 bases and J by 0 bases, 3 bases remained unmatched. The V gene's germline CDR1 is LNHDA and CDR2 SQIVND (reference sequence).

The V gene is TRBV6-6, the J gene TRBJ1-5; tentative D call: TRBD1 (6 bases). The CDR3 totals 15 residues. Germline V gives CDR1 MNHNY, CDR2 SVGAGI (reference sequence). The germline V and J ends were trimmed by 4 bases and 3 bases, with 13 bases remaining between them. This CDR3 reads CASSFPGGLNQPQHF. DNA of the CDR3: TGTGCCAGCAGTTTCCCCGGGGGGCTCAATCAGCCCCAGCATTTT.

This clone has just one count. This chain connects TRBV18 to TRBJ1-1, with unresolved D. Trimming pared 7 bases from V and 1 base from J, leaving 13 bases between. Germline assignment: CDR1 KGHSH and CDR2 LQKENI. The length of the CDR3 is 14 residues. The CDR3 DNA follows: TGTGCCAGCTTCCCCCCGCGGGGGAACACTGAAGCTTTCTTT. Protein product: CASFPPRGNTEAFF.

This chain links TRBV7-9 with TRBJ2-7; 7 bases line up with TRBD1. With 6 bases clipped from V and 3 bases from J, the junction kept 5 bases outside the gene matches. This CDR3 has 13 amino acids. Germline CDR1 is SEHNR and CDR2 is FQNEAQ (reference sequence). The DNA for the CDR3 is TGTGCCAGCAGTCGGGACAGATACTACGAGCAGTACTTC. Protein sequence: CASSRDRYYEQYF. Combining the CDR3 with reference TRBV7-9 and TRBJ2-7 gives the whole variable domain DTGVSQNPRHKITKRGQNVTFRCDPISEHNRLYWYRQTLGQGPEFLTYFQNEAQLEKSRLLSDRFSAERPKGSFSTLEIQRTEQGDSAMYLCASSRDRYYEQYFGPGTRLTVT.

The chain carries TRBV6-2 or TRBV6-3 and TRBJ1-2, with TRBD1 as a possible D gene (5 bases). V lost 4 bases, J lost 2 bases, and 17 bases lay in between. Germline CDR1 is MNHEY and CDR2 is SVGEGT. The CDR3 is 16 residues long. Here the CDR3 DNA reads TGTGCCAGCAGTTCGCGACGACAGACCTCGAACTATGGCTACACCTTC. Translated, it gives CASSSRRQTSNYGYTF.

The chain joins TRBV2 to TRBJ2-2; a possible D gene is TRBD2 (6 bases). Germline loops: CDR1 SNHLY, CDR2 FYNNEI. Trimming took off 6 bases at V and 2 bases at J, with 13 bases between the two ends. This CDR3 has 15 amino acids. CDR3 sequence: CASSATTRNTGELFF. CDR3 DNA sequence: TGTGCCAGCAGCGCCACGACTAGAAACACCGGGGAGCTGTTTTTT.

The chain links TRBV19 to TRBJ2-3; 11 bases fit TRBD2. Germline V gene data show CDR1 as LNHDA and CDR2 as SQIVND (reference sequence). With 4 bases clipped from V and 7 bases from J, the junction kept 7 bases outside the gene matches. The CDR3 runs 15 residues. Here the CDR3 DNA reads TGTGCCAGTAGTACGACTAGCGGGATCATAAATACGCAGTATTTT. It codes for CASSTTSGIINTQYF. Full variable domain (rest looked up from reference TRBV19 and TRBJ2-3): DGGITQSPKYLFRKEGQNVTLSCEQNLNHDAMYWYRQDPGQGLRLIYYSQIVNDFQKGDIAEGYSVSREKKESFPLTVTSAQKNPTAFYLCASSTTSGIINTQYFGPGTRLTVL.

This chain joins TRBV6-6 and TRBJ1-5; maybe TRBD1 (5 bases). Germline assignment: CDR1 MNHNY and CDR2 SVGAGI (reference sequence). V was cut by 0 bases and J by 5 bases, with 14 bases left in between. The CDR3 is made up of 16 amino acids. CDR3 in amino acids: CASSYSHGGRDQPQHF. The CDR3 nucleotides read TGTGCCAGCAGTTACTCGCATGGGGGACGGGATCAGCCCCAGCATTTT.

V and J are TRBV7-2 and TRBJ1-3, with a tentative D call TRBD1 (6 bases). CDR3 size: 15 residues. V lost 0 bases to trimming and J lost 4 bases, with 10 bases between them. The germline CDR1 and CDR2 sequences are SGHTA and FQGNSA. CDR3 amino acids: CASSLAAGVGNTIYF. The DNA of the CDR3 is TGTGCCAGCAGCTTAGCGGCAGGGGTCGGAAACACCATATATTTT. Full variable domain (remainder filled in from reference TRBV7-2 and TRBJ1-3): GAGVSQSPSNKVTEKGKDVELRCDPISGHTALYWYRQSLGQGLEFLIYFQGNSAPDKSGLPSDRFSAERTGGSVSTLTIQRTQQEDSAVYLCASSLAAGVGNTIYFGEGSWLTVV.

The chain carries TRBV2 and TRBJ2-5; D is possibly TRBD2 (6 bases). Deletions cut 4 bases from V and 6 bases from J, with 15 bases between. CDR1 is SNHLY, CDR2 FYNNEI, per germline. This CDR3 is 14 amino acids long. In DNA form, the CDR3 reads TGTGCCAGCAGTGGGGGAGGTCACGGGAAGACCCAGTACTTC. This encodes CASSGGGHGKTQYF.

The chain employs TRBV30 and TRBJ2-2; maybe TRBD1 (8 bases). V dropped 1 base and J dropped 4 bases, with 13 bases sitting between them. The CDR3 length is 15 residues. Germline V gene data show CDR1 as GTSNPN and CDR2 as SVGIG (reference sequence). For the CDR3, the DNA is TGTGCCTGGAGTGACAGGGGGGGATTCACCGGGGAGCTGTTTTTT. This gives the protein CAWSDRGGFTGELFF.

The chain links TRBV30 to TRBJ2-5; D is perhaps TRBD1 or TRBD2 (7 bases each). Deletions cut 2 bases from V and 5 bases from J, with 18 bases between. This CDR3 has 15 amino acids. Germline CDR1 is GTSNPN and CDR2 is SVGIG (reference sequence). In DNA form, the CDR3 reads TGTGCCTGGAGTCGGGGAGGGGGCCCCAGCGAGACCCAGTACTTC. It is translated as CAWSRGGGPSETQYF.

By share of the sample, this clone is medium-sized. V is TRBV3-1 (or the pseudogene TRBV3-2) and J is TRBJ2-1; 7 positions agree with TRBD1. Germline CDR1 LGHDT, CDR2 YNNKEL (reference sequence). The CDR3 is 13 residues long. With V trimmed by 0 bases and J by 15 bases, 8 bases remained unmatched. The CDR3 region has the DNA TGTGCCAGCAGCCAAGACAGGTTGACAGGGACGTTCTTC. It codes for CASSQDRLTGTFF.

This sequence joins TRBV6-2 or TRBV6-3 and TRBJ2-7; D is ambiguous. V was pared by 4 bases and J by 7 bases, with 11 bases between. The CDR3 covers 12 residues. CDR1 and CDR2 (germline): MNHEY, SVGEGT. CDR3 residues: CASSLFAGEQYF. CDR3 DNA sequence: TGTGCCAGCAGTTTATTCGCCGGAGAGCAGTACTTC.

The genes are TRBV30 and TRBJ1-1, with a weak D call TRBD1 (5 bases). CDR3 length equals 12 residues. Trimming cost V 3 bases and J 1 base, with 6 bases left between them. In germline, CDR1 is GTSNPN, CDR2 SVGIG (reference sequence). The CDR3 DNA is TGTGCCTGGAGCGGGGCGAACACTGAAGCTTTCTTT. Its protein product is CAWSGANTEAFF.

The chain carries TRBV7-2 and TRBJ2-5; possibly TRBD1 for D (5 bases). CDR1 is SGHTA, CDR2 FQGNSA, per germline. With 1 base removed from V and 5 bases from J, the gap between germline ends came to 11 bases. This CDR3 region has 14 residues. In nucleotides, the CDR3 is TGTGCCAGCAGCTTAGAAGTCAGGGTGGAGACCCAGTACTTC. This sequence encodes CASSLEVRVETQYF.

The CDR3 region is CASSPDQNTGELFF. CDR3 nucleotides: TGTGCCAGCTCACCCGACCAGAACACCGGGGAGCTGTTTTTT. This chain joins TRBV18 and TRBJ2-2; D is ambiguous. Per germline, CDR1 KGHSH and CDR2 LQKENI. CDR3 length equals 14 residues. Trimming took off 3 bases at V and 1 base at J, with 6 bases between the two ends.

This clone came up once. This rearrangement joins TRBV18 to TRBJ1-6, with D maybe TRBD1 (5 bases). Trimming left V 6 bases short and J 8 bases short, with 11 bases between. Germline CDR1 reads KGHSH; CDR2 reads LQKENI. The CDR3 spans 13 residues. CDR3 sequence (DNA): TGTGCCAGCTCCAGGGAGTGGGATTCACCCCTCCACTTT. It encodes CASSREWDSPLHF.

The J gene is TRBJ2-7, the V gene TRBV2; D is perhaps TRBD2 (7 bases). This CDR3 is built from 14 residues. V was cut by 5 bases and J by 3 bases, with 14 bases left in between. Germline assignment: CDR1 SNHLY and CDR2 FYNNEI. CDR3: CASSMGGLDYEQYF. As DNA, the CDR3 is TGTGCCAGCAGTATGGGGGGGCTCGACTACGAGCAGTACTTC.

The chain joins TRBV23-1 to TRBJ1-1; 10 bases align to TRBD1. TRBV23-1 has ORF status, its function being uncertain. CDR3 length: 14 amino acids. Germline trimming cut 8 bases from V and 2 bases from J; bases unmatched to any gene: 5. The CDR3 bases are TGCGCCAGCGGGGACAGGGGCTTTAACACTGAAGCTTTCTTT. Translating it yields CASGDRGFNTEAFF.

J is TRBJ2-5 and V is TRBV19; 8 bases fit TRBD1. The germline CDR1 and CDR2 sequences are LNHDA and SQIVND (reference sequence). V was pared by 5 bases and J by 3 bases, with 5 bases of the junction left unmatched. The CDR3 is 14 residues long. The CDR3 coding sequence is TGTGCCAGTAGTTCTCGGACAGGGAAAGAGACCCAGTACTTC. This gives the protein CASSSRTGKETQYF. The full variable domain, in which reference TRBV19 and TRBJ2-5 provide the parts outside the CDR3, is DGGITQSPKYLFRKEGQNVTLSCEQNLNHDAMYWYRQDPGQGLRLIYYSQIVNDFQKGDIAEGYSVSREKKESFPLTVTSAQKNPTAFYLCASSSRTGKETQYFGPGTRLLVL.

For the CDR3, the DNA is TGCGCCAGCAGCACAGGGGGCTCCGGAAACACCATATATTTT. This translates into CASSTGGSGNTIYF. J is TRBJ1-3 and V is TRBV5-1; 9 positions match TRBD1. Germline values: CDR1 SGHRS, CDR2 YFSETQ. The CDR3 covers 14 residues. The trim removed 4 bases at V and 4 bases at J, leaving 3 bases unmatched.

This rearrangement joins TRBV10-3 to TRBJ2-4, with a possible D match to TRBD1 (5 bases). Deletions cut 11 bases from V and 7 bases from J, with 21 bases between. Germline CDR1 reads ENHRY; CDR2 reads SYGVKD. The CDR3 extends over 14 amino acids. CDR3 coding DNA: TGTGCCGCATCTGGGTCAGGGCCCCCCAACATTCAGTACTTC. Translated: CAASGSGPPNIQYF.